These T cell receptor beta chains were read from a single sample in a study of T-cell memory formation after mild COVID-19. TCRdb called the 5' RACE reads again in MiXCR, with one record for every CDR3 protein. The sample yields 200,000 to 250,000 distinct CDR3 sequences, 9.4% seen once. The sample was PBMCs or a T cell subset sorted from them (not recorded which). The receptors stem from a man between 18 and 35 years old who had mild COVID-19 (a few samples of this study predate the infection). Cell type and time point are not known. Each CDR3 is given with its conserved first and last residue. The D gene is left open where the match is weak. Size tells how often a clone was seen (once, few, many) or the class of an expanded clone, and some rows leave it out.

d_call	j_call	clone_size	v_call	cdr3_aa	cdr3_nt
.	TRBJ2-7	few	TRBV6-5	CASTRWGKGEGEQYF	TGTGCCAGCACCCGATGGGGGAAGGGAGAGGGCGAGCAGTACTTC
TRBD2	TRBJ2-2	many	TRBV7-6	CASSFGTIVSGELFF	TGTGCCAGCAGCTTTGGGACTATAGTCTCCGGGGAGCTGTTTTTT
.	TRBJ2-3	few	TRBV4-2	CASSQGDSLTDTQYF	TGTGCCAGCAGCCAAGGGGATAGTCTCACAGATACGCAGTATTTT
TRBD1	TRBJ2-1	medium-sized	TRBV7-3	CASSPGTGGYNEQFF	TGTGCCAGCAGTCCCGGGACAGGGGGCTACAATGAGCAGTTCTTC
TRBD1	TRBJ1-2	many	TRBV6-5	CASRRTGVAYGYTF	TGTGCCAGCAGACGGACAGGGGTCGCCTATGGCTACACCTTC
TRBD2	TRBJ2-2	.	TRBV5-4	CASSWGGTGELFF	TGTGCCAGCAGCTGGGGAGGGACCGGGGAGCTGTTTTTT
.	TRBJ2-5	few	TRBV2	CASSVDSVQETQYF	TGTGCCAGCAGTGTGGACAGCGTACAAGAGACCCAGTACTTC
.	TRBJ2-1	few	TRBV6-5	CASSYSMGSNEQFF	TGTGCCAGCAGTTACTCTATGGGATCCAATGAGCAGTTCTTC
TRBD2	TRBJ2-3	.	TRBV7-9	CASSDSGSGDTQYF	TGTGCCAGCAGCGATAGCGGGTCTGGGGATACGCAGTATTTT
.	TRBJ1-1	many	TRBV16	CASSQASGLGAFF	TGTGCCAGCAGCCAAGCTTCGGGGTTAGGGGCTTTCTTT
TRBD2	TRBJ2-5	few	TRBV5-1	CASSLYERGLQETQYF	TGCGCCAGCAGCTTGTACGAGCGGGGTCTACAAGAGACCCAGTACTTC
TRBD1	TRBJ1-6	.	TRBV10-3	CAISEDRGLSPLHF	TGTGCCATCAGTGAGGACAGGGGGCTTTCACCCCTCCACTTT
.	TRBJ2-5	few	TRBV15	CATSRSRGASEETQYF	TGTGCCACCAGCAGGTCGAGGGGGGCCTCAGAAGAGACCCAGTACTTC
.	TRBJ1-1	few	TRBV18	CASSGWGIEAFF	TGTGCCAGCTCCGGCTGGGGAATCGAAGCTTTCTTT
.	TRBJ2-5	few	TRBV19	CASAPFGAQETQYF	TGTGCCAGCGCCCCCTTTGGGGCACAAGAGACCCAGTACTTC
TRBD2	TRBJ2-1	.	TRBV4-1	CASSLSPASGGREQFF	TGCGCCAGCAGCCTTTCCCCGGCTAGCGGGGGAAGAGAGCAGTTCTTC
.	TRBJ2-3	.	TRBV20-1	CSARKRWATDTQYF	TGCAGTGCTAGGAAGCGGTGGGCCACAGATACGCAGTATTTT
TRBD1	TRBJ1-2	.	TRBV24-1	CATSETGGIGCTF	TGTGCCACCAGTGAAACAGGGGGCATTGGCTGCACCTTC
TRBD2	TRBJ2-3	many	TRBV10-3	CAMGGEATDTQYF	TGTGCCATGGGGGGGGAAGCCACAGATACGCAGTATTTT
.	TRBJ2-4	many	TRBV7-2	CASSWGSGIQYF	TGTGCCAGCAGTTGGGGGAGTGGCATTCAGTACTTC
TRBD1	TRBJ2-1	.	TRBV20-1	CSAAQYRGSYNEQFF	TGCAGTGCTGCACAGTACAGGGGCTCCTACAATGAGCAGTTCTTC
TRBD2	TRBJ2-1	many	TRBV29-1	CSVGLAGDHEQFF	TGCAGCGTTGGACTAGCGGGGGACCATGAGCAGTTCTTC
.	TRBJ1-1	.	TRBV7-2	CASRREMNTEAFF	TGTGCCAGCAGGCGGGAGATGAACACTGAAGCTTTCTTT
.	TRBJ1-5	.	TRBV6-5	CASSYSRNQPQHF	TGTGCCAGCAGTTACTCTCGCAATCAGCCCCAGCATTTT
.	TRBJ1-1	few	TRBV6-6	CASSYGAGVNTEAFF	TGTGCCAGCAGTTACGGGGCGGGGGTGAACACTGAAGCTTTCTTT
TRBD1	TRBJ2-2	few	TRBV5-4	CASSLEGARSTGELFF	TGTGCCAGCAGCTTGGAGGGGGCTCGAAGCACCGGGGAGCTGTTTTTT
.	TRBJ2-3	many	TRBV5-1	CASSLAGGLDTQYF	TGCGCCAGCAGCTTGGCCGGGGGGCTAGATACGCAGTATTTT
TRBD2	TRBJ2-7	.	TRBV7-9	CASIPQAGGYEQYF	TGTGCCAGCATTCCACAGGCGGGGGGATACGAGCAGTACTTC
.	TRBJ2-3	.	TRBV18	CASSPRDPQSTDTQYF	TGTGCCAGCTCACCCCGGGACCCACAGAGCACAGATACGCAGTATTTT
.	TRBJ1-1	.	TRBV7-2	CASSFRENTEAFF	TGTGCCAGCAGCTTTAGGGAGAACACTGAAGCTTTCTTT
.	TRBJ1-6	.	TRBV18	CASSPVSSYNSPLHF	TGTGCCAGCTCACCAGTGAGCTCCTATAATTCACCCCTCCACTTT
TRBD2	TRBJ2-3	many	TRBV5-1	CASSSGTSGGLGTDTQYF	TGCGCCAGCAGCTCTGGGACTAGCGGGGGACTAGGCACAGATACGCAGTATTTT
.	TRBJ1-1	few	TRBV7-8	CASSPLSGSTEAFF	TGTGCCAGCAGCCCCTTGTCGGGGAGCACTGAAGCTTTCTTT
.	TRBJ2-1	.	TRBV5-4	CASSPSGTYDNEQFF	TGTGCCAGCAGCCCCTCGGGGACCTACGACAATGAGCAGTTCTTC
TRBD2	TRBJ2-7	few	TRBV15	CATSRVGRGSSYEQYF	TGTGCCACCAGCAGAGTTGGGCGGGGGTCCTCCTACGAGCAGTACTTC
.	TRBJ1-2	.	TRBV7-2	CASSKLDTGGRGYTF	TGTGCCAGCAGCAAGCTAGACACGGGAGGGAGAGGCTACACCTTC
.	TRBJ2-5	.	TRBV7-9	CASSLGRVYQETQYF	TGTGCCAGCAGCTTAGGCAGGGTTTACCAAGAGACCCAGTACTTC
.	TRBJ2-1	few	TRBV5-1	CASSLRQPVNEQFF	TGCGCCAGCAGCTTGCGACAGCCAGTTAATGAGCAGTTCTTC
TRBD1	TRBJ1-2	few	TRBV5-1	CASSSTGTGGAEGYTF	TGCGCCAGCAGCTCCACCGGGACAGGGGGCGCGGAAGGCTACACCTTC
TRBD1	TRBJ1-2	.	TRBV28	CASSTGGEGYTF	TGTGCCAGCAGCACAGGGGGTGAGGGCTACACCTTC
.	TRBJ1-1	few	TRBV5-6	CASSLVLAGEAFF	TGTGCCAGCAGCTTGGTTCTGGCGGGCGAAGCTTTCTTT
.	TRBJ1-5	few	TRBV6-2/TRBV6-3	CASSRTDPRQPQHF	TGTGCCAGCAGTCGGACGGATCCGAGACAGCCCCAGCATTTT
TRBD2	TRBJ2-1	.	TRBV4-1	CASGGAGDNEQFF	TGCGCCAGCGGCGGGGCGGGGGACAATGAGCAGTTCTTC
.	TRBJ1-2	few	TRBV6-5	CASRPLQGPYGYTF	TGTGCCAGCAGACCCCTTCAAGGCCCCTATGGCTACACCTTC
.	TRBJ2-3	.	TRBV12-3/TRBV12-4	CASSFPAAGGPDTQYF	TGTGCCAGCAGTTTTCCTGCGGCGGGCGGGCCAGATACGCAGTATTTT
.	TRBJ2-2	many	TRBV24-1	CATSVDGTGELFF	TGTGCCACCAGTGTCGACGGTACCGGGGAGCTGTTTTTT
.	TRBJ2-1	few	TRBV5-5	CASSPILYNEQFF	TGTGCCAGCAGCCCTATCTTATACAATGAGCAGTTCTTC
.	TRBJ1-6	few	TRBV7-2	CASTTDRRGLSPLHF	TGTGCCAGCACGACGGACAGACGGGGCCTCTCACCCCTCCACTTT
TRBD2	TRBJ2-1	.	TRBV7-2	CASSPPGGINEQFF	TGTGCCAGCAGCCCACCCGGGGGGATCAATGAGCAGTTCTTC
TRBD1	TRBJ1-3	.	TRBV12-3/TRBV12-4	CASSLVSRDWGQPSGNTIYF	TGTGCCAGCAGTTTAGTCTCCAGAGATTGGGGACAGCCCTCTGGAAACACCATATATTTT
TRBD2	TRBJ2-3	few	TRBV15	CATSGYSTSASSTDTQYF	TGTGCCACCAGCGGCTACTCCACTAGCGCCTCTAGCACAGATACGCAGTATTTT
TRBD1	TRBJ1-3	few	TRBV3-1	CASSLTGDAGNTIYF	TGTGCCAGCAGTCTGACAGGGGACGCTGGAAACACCATATATTTT
.	TRBJ2-1	many	TRBV7-3	CASSLGGASYNEQFF	TGTGCCAGCAGCTTAGGGGGCGCCTCCTACAATGAGCAGTTCTTC
.	TRBJ2-5	many	TRBV11-2	CASSLDKGETQYF	TGTGCCAGCAGCTTAGATAAAGGAGAGACCCAGTACTTC
.	TRBJ1-1	many	TRBV6-2/TRBV6-3	CASSRGVGGTEAFF	TGTGCCAGCAGCCGGGGGGTTGGAGGCACTGAAGCTTTCTTT
.	TRBJ1-2	.	TRBV7-2	CASSHYRGSYGYTF	TGTGCCAGCAGCCACTACAGAGGGAGCTATGGCTACACCTTC
TRBD2	TRBJ2-3	few	TRBV9	CASSTGLWSGGLTDTQYF	TGTGCCAGCAGCACCGGGTTATGGTCGGGGGGACTCACAGATACGCAGTATTTT